This TCR beta chain was captured in a study of T cell repertoires in cytomegalovirus infection. Study details: Evidence of both CMV infection and a matching HLA type came from public TCR beta signatures.

V was pared by 5 bases and J by 4 bases, with 15 bases between. Germline V gene sequence: CDR1 SGHTA, CDR2 FQGNSA. The CDR3 totals 15 residues. This clonotype was counted many times. One entry per CDR3 protein results from TCRdb running MiXCR on the reads. This repertoire shows some 150,000 distinct CDR3 sequences, about 20% found once; its top ten account for roughly 9.7%. Sequenced material: PBMCs. The J gene is TRBJ1-5, the V gene TRBV7-2; D unresolved. The sequence was obtained from a human donor in good health (CMV status not recorded). Some clones in this sample may be carry-over from other donors' samples. The CDR3 DNA sequence: TGTGCCAGCAGCCTTTTTGACGGAAGTAATCAGCCCCAGCATTTT. It translates to CASSLFDGSNQPQHF.